These 27 T cell receptor beta chains were all obtained from the same sample, sequenced in a study of blood T cell repertoires in COVID-19. Repertoires were generated with immunoSEQ multiplex PCR, while TCRdb's copy carries only in-frame clones and drops some. The profile shows 50,000 to 70,000 clones, approximately 84% of them singletons. The sequencing sample was made of peripheral blood. These receptors all stem from a man in his sixties or seventies with active COVID-19.

This chain joins TRBV5-1 and TRBJ2-2, with 7 positions matching TRBD1. Germline loops: CDR1 SGHRS, CDR2 YFSETQ. With 3 bases clipped from V and 0 bases from J, the junction kept 8 bases outside the gene matches. This CDR3 region has 17 residues. The CDR3 DNA follows: TGCGCCAGCAGCTGGGACCCGGGACAGTCGAACACCGGGGAGCTGTTTTTT. Its protein product is CASSWDPGQSNTGELFF. Full variable domain (outside the CDR3, taken from reference TRBV5-1 and TRBJ2-2): KAGVTQTPRYLIKTRGQQVTLSCSPISGHRSVSWYQQTPGQGLQFLFEYFSETQRNKGNFPGRFSGRQFSNSRSEMNVSTLELGDSALYLCASSWDPGQSNTGELFFGEGSRLTVL.

The V gene is TRBV9, the J gene TRBJ2-1; 8 bases are shared with TRBD2. V lost 0 bases, J lost 9 bases, and 14 bases stayed unmatched. The CDR3 spans 17 residues. In germline, CDR1 is SGDLS, CDR2 YYNGEE. The CDR3 is CASSVALGLGLEGEQFF. The DNA for the CDR3 is TGTGCCAGCAGCGTAGCTCTGGGACTAGGTCTGGAGGGTGAGCAGTTCTTC.

The V call is TRBV9, the J call TRBJ2-1; 7 bases are a match to TRBD2. The CDR3 runs to 14 residues. Germline V gene data show CDR1 as SGDLS and CDR2 as YYNGEE. V lost 2 bases to trimming and J lost 2 bases; unmatched junction nucleotides: 1. CDR3 sequence reads: CASSVSGTYNEQFF. The CDR3 DNA sequence: TGTGCCAGCAGCGTCAGCGGGACCTACAATGAGCAGTTCTTC.

This chain uses TRBV6-6 with TRBJ1-2, with TRBD1 identical over 7 bases. The CDR3 has 13 amino acids. Germline V gene lookup returns CDR1 MNHNY and CDR2 SVGAGI (reference sequence). V lost 6 bases, J lost 5 bases, and 6 bases stayed unmatched. CDR3 nucleotide sequence: TGTGCCAGCAGCTCTGGACAGGCTTATGGCTACACCTTC. It codes for CASSSGQAYGYTF.

The V gene is TRBV28, the J gene TRBJ2-1, with no clear D. Germline CDR1 reads MDHEN; CDR2 reads SYDVKM. The CDR3 is 14 residues long. With 5 bases removed from V and 8 bases from J, the gap between germline ends came to 16 bases. The CDR3 region is CASSNEVMVHEQFF. DNA for the CDR3: TGTGCCAGCAGTAACGAGGTAATGGTACATGAGCAGTTCTTC.

V is TRBV30 and J is TRBJ1-6, with TRBD1 matching over 9 bases. Trimming removed 2 bases from V and 12 bases from J; junction bases left unmatched: 5. This CDR3 is 13 amino acids long. Looked up from germline, CDR1 is GTSNPN and CDR2 is SVGIG (reference sequence). The CDR3 DNA sequence: TGTGCCTGGAGTCGGACAGGGGCCCAACCCCTCCACTTT. Residues: CAWSRTGAQPLHF.

This clone was found a few times. The CDR3 loop is CASSLVGLNTEAFF. Here the CDR3 DNA reads TGTGCCAGCAGCTTGGTGGGCTTGAACACTGAAGCTTTCTTT. The rearrangement uses TRBV5-6 and TRBJ1-1; no firm D call. The CDR3 totals 14 residues. The V end lost 0 bases, the J end lost 0 bases, and 6 bases lay between the germline ends. Germline CDR1 SGHDT, CDR2 YYEEEE. The whole variable domain, filled in from reference TRBV5-6 and TRBJ1-1, reads DAGVTQSPTHLIKTRGQQVTLRCSPKSGHDTVSWYQQALGQGPQFIFQYYEEEERQRGNFPDRFSGHQFPNYSSELNVNALLLGDSALYLCASSLVGLNTEAFFGQGTRLTVV.

The table lists this clone with a count of one. The rearrangement links TRBV7-9 to TRBJ2-7; 12 nucleotides match TRBD2. This CDR3 has 19 residues. Germline V lookup: CDR1 SEHNR, CDR2 FQNEAQ (reference sequence). Unmatched junction bases numbered 12, after V lost 0 bases and J lost 3 bases. CDR3 residues: CASSLALAGGLGRGYEQYF. The DNA of the CDR3 is TGTGCCAGCAGCTTAGCTCTAGCGGGAGGGCTCGGAAGAGGCTACGAGCAGTACTTC.

The chain has TRBV6-6 and TRBJ1-1; the D gene is possibly TRBD1 (6 bases). The V and J ends lost 7 bases and 4 bases respectively, with 19 bases between them. The CDR3 loop spans 15 amino acids. The germline CDR1 and CDR2 sequences are MNHNY and SVGAGI (reference sequence). CDR3 coding DNA: TGTGCCAGCACCCGACCTGAACAGGGCTCCACTGAAGCTTTCTTT. Protein sequence: CASTRPEQGSTEAFF.

The rearrangement uses TRBV5-4 and TRBJ2-7; 7 positions match TRBD1. CDR3 size: 15 residues. Germline loops: CDR1 SGHNT, CDR2 YYREEE (reference sequence). J gave up 3 bases and V 4 bases, and 10 bases lay outside the gene matches. CDR3 sequence reads: CASSPEIGTDYEQYF. The CDR3 region has the DNA TGTGCCAGCAGCCCCGAGATAGGGACAGACTACGAGCAGTACTTC.

The chain is built from TRBV5-1 and TRBJ2-1, with D possibly TRBD2 on 6 matching bases. Germline CDR1 and CDR2: SGHRS and YFSETQ. The CDR3 totals 15 residues. The germline V and J ends were trimmed by 1 base and 0 bases, with 8 bases remaining between them. The CDR3 region is CASSLLGSSYNEQFF. Written as DNA, the CDR3 is TGCGCCAGCAGCTTGCTCGGGAGCTCCTACAATGAGCAGTTCTTC.

The chain combines TRBV5-4 with TRBJ1-2, with D possibly matching TRBD1 (6 bases). CDR3 size: 15 residues. The V gene lost 4 bases and the J gene lost 4 bases, with 17 bases spanning the gap. Germline values: CDR1 SGHNT, CDR2 YYREEE (reference sequence). CDR3 DNA sequence: TGTGCCAGCAGCGGGGGCCAAGGGTCGGGCTATGGCTACACCTTC. As protein: CASSGGQGSGYGYTF.

The chain couples TRBV19 to TRBJ1-1, with 9 bases that match TRBD1. V shed 5 bases, J shed 11 bases, and the junction held 6 bases outside the gene matches. CDR1 is LNHDA and CDR2 is SQIVND in the germline V gene (reference sequence). The CDR3 consists of 12 residues. CDR3 sequence (DNA): TGTGCCAGTAGTGATCCCGGGACAGGGGCTTTCTTT. Protein: CASSDPGTGAFF. The complete variable domain, with remaining parts taken from reference TRBV19 and TRBJ1-1, reads DGGITQSPKYLFRKEGQNVTLSCEQNLNHDAMYWYRQDPGQGLRLIYYSQIVNDFQKGDIAEGYSVSREKKESFPLTVTSAQKNPTAFYLCASSDPGTGAFFGQGTRLTVV.

The J gene is TRBJ2-3, the V gene TRBV9, with D tentatively TRBD2 (5 bases). Trimming took off 2 bases at V and 0 bases at J, with 10 bases between the two ends. The germline CDR1 and CDR2 sequences are SGDLS and YYNGEE. This CDR3 comprises 15 residues. CDR3 sequence reads: CASSVDWTSTDTQYF. CDR3 sequence (DNA): TGTGCCAGCAGCGTGGACTGGACTAGCACAGATACGCAGTATTTT.

The rearrangement joins TRBV11-3 to TRBJ2-1; 12 bases line up with TRBD1. The J segment lost 7 bases and the V segment lost 5 bases, leaving 9 bases of the junction unmatched. The CDR3 has 16 amino acids. CDR1 is SGHNT and CDR2 is YENEEA in the germline V gene. The CDR3 DNA follows: TGTGCCAGCAGCCCCGGGGGGACAGGGGGCAGGAATGAGCAGTTCTTC. It codes for CASSPGGTGGRNEQFF.

The gene calls are TRBV30 and TRBJ1-1; D may be TRBD1 (6 bases). This CDR3 contains 14 residues. CDR1 is GTSNPN and CDR2 is SVGIG in the germline V gene (reference sequence). The ends were cut back, 2 bases at V and 6 bases at J, with 16 bases in the middle. CDR3 region: CAWSRGQGIPEAFF. In DNA, the CDR3 is TGTGCCTGGAGTCGCGGGCAGGGGATCCCTGAAGCTTTCTTT.

This clone was seen a single time. V usage is TRBV12-5 and J usage is TRBJ1-3, with D possibly being TRBD1 (5 bases). Germline lookup yields CDR1 LGHNT and CDR2 FRNRAP. V was clipped by 6 bases and J by 0 bases, with 6 bases between them. The CDR3 is 13 residues long. The CDR3: CASGRDSGNTIYF. In nucleotides, the CDR3 is TGTGCTAGTGGCAGGGACTCTGGAAACACCATATATTTT.

The chain recombines TRBV2 with TRBJ2-6; 9 bases match TRBD1. From germline, CDR1 is SNHLY and CDR2 FYNNEI. The V gene end was trimmed by 6 bases and the J gene end by 3 bases; junction bases not matched to a gene: 6. This CDR3 is built from 16 residues. The CDR3 sequence is CASSRDRVFGANVLTF. Written as DNA, the CDR3 is TGTGCCAGCAGCAGGGACAGGGTTTTTGGGGCCAACGTCCTGACTTTC.

V is TRBV7-9 and J is TRBJ1-2, with D tentatively TRBD1 (6 bases). The germline V gene has CDR1 SEHNR and CDR2 FQNEAQ (reference sequence). V shed 3 bases and J shed 6 bases, with 11 bases lying between them. The CDR3 length is 13 residues. CDR3 DNA: TGTGCCAGCAGCTTTAACAGGGATAATGGCTACACCTTC. This translates into CASSFNRDNGYTF.

This sequence joins TRBV7-2 and TRBJ1-2, with unresolved D. The germline V gene has CDR1 SGHTA and CDR2 FQGNSA. This CDR3 is 14 amino acids long. The V and J ends lost 5 bases and 5 bases respectively, with 15 bases between them. CDR3 in DNA: TGTGCCAGCAGCAGCCCTAGAGGTCCGTATGGCTACACCTTC. Translation gives CASSSPRGPYGYTF.

The chain links TRBV19 to TRBJ2-7, with D maybe TRBD1 (6 bases). Germline-derived CDR1 and CDR2 are LNHDA and SQIVND (reference sequence). The V end was cut by 4 bases, the J end by 2 bases, with 9 bases between. The CDR3 has 13 residues. The CDR3 loop reads CASSRDTTYEQYF. CDR3 coding DNA: TGTGCCAGTAGTAGGGACACCACCTACGAGCAGTACTTC.

The genes are TRBV6-4 and TRBJ1-6, with 10 bases aligning to TRBD1. This CDR3 has 15 residues. Germline values: CDR1 MRHNA, CDR2 SNTAGT. V was pared by 6 bases and J by 10 bases, with 9 bases of the junction left unmatched. The CDR3 region has the DNA TGTGCCAGCAGAGATACCGACAGGGGGCAATCACCCCTCCACTTT. This gives the protein CASRDTDRGQSPLHF.

The rearrangement joins TRBV6-6 to TRBJ2-2; D remains ambiguous. The germline V gene has CDR1 MNHNY and CDR2 SVGAGI (reference sequence). V dropped 6 bases and J dropped 4 bases, with 9 bases sitting between them. This CDR3 spans 13 amino acids. CDR3 loop: CASSSTSTGELFF. CDR3 sequence (DNA): TGTGCCAGCAGCTCGACTTCCACCGGGGAGCTGTTTTTT.

The chain couples TRBV3-1 (or the pseudogene TRBV3-2) to TRBJ1-6; 7 bases agree with TRBD1. The V and J ends lost 4 bases and 8 bases, in that order; junction bases with no gene match: 5. This CDR3 spans 14 amino acids. Germline CDR1 is LGHDT and CDR2 is YNNKEL (reference sequence). The CDR3 nucleotides read TGTGCCAGCAGCCCCGACAGGGCAGATTCACCCCTCCACTTT. This codes for CASSPDRADSPLHF.

The chain joins TRBV5-1 to TRBJ2-1; the D gene is possibly TRBD2 (6 bases). Germline V gene lookup returns CDR1 SGHRS and CDR2 YFSETQ. V lost 2 bases to trimming and J lost 0 bases, with 18 bases between them. This CDR3 region has 18 residues. The CDR3 sequence is CASSFAGRGTYSYNEQFF. The DNA of the CDR3 is TGCGCCAGCAGCTTCGCGGGCCGGGGGACCTACTCCTACAATGAGCAGTTCTTC.

The chain carries TRBV5-5 and TRBJ2-3; 7 bases agree with TRBD1. V shed 4 bases, J shed 5 bases, and the junction held 7 bases outside the gene matches. Germline loops: CDR1 SGHKS, CDR2 YYEKEE (reference sequence). The CDR3 totals 14 residues. The CDR3, as DNA: TGTGCCAGCAGCCCGGACAGGTGGGGAGATACGCAGTATTTT. It specifies CASSPDRWGDTQYF.

J is TRBJ2-5 and V is TRBV6-2 or TRBV6-3, with 9 nucleotides matching TRBD1. The trim removed 6 bases at V and 4 bases at J, leaving 12 bases unmatched. CDR1 and CDR2 from the germline V gene are MNHEY and SVGEGT. This CDR3 has 16 amino acids. The CDR3 region has the DNA TGTGCCAGCAGCCAGCATAAATTGGACAGGGGAGAGACCCAGTACTTC. This codes for CASSQHKLDRGETQYF.